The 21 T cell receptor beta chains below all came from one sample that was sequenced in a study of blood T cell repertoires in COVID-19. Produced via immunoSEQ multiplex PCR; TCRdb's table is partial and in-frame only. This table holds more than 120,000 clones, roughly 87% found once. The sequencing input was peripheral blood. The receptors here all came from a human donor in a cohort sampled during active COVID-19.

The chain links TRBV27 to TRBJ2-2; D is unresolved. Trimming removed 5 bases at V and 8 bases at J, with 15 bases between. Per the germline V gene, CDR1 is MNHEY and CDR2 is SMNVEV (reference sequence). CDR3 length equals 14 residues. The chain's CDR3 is CASSDPGPVGELFF. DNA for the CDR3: TGTGCCAGCAGTGACCCGGGTCCCGTGGGGGAGCTGTTTTTT.

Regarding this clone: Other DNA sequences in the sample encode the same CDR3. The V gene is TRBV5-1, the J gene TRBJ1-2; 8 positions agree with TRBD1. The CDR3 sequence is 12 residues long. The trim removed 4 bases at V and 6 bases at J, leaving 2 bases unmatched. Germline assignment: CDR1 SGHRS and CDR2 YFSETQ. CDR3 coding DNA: TGCGCCAGCAGCCCGGACAGGGATGGCTACACCTTC. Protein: CASSPDRDGYTF. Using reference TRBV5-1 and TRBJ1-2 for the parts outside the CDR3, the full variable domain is KAGVTQTPRYLIKTRGQQVTLSCSPISGHRSVSWYQQTPGQGLQFLFEYFSETQRNKGNFPGRFSGRQFSNSRSEMNVSTLELGDSALYLCASSPDRDGYTFGSGTRLTVV.

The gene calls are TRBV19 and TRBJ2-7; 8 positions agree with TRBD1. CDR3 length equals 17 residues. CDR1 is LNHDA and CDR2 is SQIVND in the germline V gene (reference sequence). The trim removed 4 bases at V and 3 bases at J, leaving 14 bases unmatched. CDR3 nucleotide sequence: TGTGCCAGTAGTAAGTATATAGGACAGGGTGGTCGCTACGAGCAGTACTTC. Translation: CASSKYIGQGGRYEQYF.

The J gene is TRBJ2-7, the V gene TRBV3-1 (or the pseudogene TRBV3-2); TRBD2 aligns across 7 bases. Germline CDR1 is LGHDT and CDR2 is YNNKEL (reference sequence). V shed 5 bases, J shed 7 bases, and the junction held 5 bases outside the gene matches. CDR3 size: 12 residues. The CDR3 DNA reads TGTGCCAGCAGCTCCCAGGGAGGGGAGCAGTACTTC. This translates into CASSSQGGEQYF.

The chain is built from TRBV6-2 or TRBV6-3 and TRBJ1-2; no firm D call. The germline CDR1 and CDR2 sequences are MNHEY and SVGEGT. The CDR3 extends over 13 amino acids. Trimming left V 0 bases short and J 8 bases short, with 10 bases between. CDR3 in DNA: TGTGCCAGCAGTTACTCGAGAGGACTGGGCTACACCTTC. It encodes CASSYSRGLGYTF.

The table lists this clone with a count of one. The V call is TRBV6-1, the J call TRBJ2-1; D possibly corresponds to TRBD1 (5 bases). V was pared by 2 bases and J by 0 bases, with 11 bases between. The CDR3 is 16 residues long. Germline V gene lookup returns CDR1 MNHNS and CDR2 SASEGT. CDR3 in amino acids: CASSEMTVLSYNEQFF. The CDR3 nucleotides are TGTGCCAGCAGTGAAATGACAGTGCTCTCCTACAATGAGCAGTTCTTC.

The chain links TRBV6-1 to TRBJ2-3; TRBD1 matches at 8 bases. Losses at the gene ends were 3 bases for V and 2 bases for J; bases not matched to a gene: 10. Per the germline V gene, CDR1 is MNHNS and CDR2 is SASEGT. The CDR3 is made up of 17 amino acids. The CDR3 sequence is CASSDHRGARYTDTQYF. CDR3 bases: TGTGCCAGCAGTGACCACAGGGGGGCTAGGTACACAGATACGCAGTATTTT.

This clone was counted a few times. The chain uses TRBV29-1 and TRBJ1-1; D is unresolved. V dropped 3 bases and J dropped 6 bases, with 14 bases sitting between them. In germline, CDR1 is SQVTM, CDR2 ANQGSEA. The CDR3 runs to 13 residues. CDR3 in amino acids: CSVEEPRHAEAFF. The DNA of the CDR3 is TGCAGCGTTGAGGAGCCAAGGCACGCTGAAGCTTTCTTT.

The CDR3 coding sequence is TGTGCCAGCAGCTTAGGGCAGGGGGTAGTCCACGAGCAGTACTTC. This sequence encodes CASSLGQGVVHEQYF. The rearrangement uses TRBV7-8 and TRBJ2-7, with 7 positions matching TRBD1. The V and J ends lost 1 base and 5 bases, in that order; junction bases with no gene match: 8. The CDR3 spans 15 residues. CDR1 SGHVS and CDR2 FQNEAQ come from the germline V gene.

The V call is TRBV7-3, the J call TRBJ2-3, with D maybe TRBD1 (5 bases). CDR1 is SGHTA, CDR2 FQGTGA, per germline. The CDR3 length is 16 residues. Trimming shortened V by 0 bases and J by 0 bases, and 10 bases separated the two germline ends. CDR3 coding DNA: TGTGCCAGCAGCTTAACGGAACAGGTCAGCACAGATACGCAGTATTTT. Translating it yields CASSLTEQVSTDTQYF.

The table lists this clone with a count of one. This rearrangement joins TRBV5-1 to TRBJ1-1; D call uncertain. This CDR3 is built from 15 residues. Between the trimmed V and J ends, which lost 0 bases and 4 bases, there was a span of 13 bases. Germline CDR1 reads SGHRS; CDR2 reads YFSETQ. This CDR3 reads CASSLDGSSGTEAFF. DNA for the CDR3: TGCGCCAGCAGCTTGGACGGTTCCTCGGGCACTGAAGCTTTCTTT.

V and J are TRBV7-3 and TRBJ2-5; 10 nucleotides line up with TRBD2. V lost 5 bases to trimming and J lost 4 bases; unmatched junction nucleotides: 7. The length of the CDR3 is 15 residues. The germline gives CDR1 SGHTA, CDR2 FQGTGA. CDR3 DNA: TGTGCCAGCAGCAACCCTAGCGGGGGTGCAGAGACCCAGTACTTC. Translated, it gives CASSNPSGGAETQYF.

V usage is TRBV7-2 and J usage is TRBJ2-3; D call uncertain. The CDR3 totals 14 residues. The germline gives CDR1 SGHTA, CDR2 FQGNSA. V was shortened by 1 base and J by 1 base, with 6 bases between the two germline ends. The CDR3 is CASSLVVGTDTQYF. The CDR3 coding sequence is TGTGCCAGCAGCTTAGTCGTAGGCACAGATACGCAGTATTTT.

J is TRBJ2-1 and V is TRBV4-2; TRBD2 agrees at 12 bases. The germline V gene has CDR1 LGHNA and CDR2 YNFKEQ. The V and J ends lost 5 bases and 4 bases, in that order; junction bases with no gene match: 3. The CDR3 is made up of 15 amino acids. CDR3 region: CASSSLAGGYNEQFF. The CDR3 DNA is TGTGCCAGCAGCTCACTAGCGGGGGGATACAATGAGCAGTTCTTC.

DNA for the CDR3: TGTGCCAGCAGTTCGGGACTAACCGAAGAGACCCAGTACTTC. It translates to CASSSGLTEETQYF. This rearrangement joins TRBV27 to TRBJ2-5, with 7 bases lining up with TRBD2. V lost 4 bases and J lost 3; bases outside the gene matches: 5. This CDR3 spans 14 amino acids. From germline, CDR1 is MNHEY and CDR2 SMNVEV (reference sequence).

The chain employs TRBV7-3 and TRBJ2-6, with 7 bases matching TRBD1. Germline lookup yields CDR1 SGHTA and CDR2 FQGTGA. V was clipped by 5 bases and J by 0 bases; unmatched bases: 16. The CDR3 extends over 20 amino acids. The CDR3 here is CASSLLAARGLPSGANVLTF. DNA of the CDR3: TGTGCCAGCAGCCTACTTGCGGCAAGGGGGCTCCCCTCTGGGGCCAACGTCCTGACTTTC. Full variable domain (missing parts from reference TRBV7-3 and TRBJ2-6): GAGVSQTPSNKVTEKGKYVELRCDPISGHTALYWYRQSLGQGPEFLIYFQGTGAADDSGLPNDRFFAVRPEGSVSTLKIQRTERGDSAVYLCASSLLAARGLPSGANVLTFGAGSRLTVL.

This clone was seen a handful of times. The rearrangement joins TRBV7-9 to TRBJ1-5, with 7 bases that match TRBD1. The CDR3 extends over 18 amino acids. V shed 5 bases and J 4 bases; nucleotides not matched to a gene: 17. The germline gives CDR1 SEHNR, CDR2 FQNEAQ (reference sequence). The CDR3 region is CASSLPSTGEGPNQPQHF. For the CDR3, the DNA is TGTGCCAGCAGCCTTCCCTCCACAGGGGAAGGACCTAATCAGCCCCAGCATTTT. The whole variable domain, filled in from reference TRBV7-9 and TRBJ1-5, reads DTGVSQNPRHKITKRGQNVTFRCDPISEHNRLYWYRQTLGQGPEFLTYFQNEAQLEKSRLLSDRFSAERPKGSFSTLEIQRTEQGDSAMYLCASSLPSTGEGPNQPQHFGDGTRLSIL.

As DNA, the CDR3 is TGTGCCAGCAGTTACCAACCGGTTAACACTGAAGCTTTCTTT. The encoded protein is CASSYQPVNTEAFF. The genes are TRBV6-5 and TRBJ1-1, with D unresolved. This CDR3 is 14 amino acids long. Trimming took off 2 bases at V and 2 bases at J, with 9 bases between the two ends. The germline V gene has CDR1 MNHEY and CDR2 SVGAGI.

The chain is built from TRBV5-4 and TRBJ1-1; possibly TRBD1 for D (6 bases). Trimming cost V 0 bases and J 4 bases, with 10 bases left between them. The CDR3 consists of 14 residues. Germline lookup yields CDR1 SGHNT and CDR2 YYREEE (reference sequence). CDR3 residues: CASSLDTGSTEAFF. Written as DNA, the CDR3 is TGTGCCAGCAGCTTGGATACAGGGAGCACTGAAGCTTTCTTT.

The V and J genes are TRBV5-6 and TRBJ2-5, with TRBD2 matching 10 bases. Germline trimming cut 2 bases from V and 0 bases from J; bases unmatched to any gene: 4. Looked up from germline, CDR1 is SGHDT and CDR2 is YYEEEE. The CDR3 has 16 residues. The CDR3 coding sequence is TGTGCCAGCAGCTTTAAAACTAGCGGGGACCAAGAGACCCAGTACTTC. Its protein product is CASSFKTSGDQETQYF.

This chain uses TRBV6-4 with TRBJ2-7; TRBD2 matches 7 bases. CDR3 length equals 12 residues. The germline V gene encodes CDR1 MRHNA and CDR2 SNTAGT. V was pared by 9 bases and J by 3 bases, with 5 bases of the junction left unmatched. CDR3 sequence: CARRLAHYEQYF. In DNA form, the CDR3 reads TGTGCCAGGCGACTAGCCCACTACGAGCAGTACTTC.